This T cell receptor (beta chain) was found in a study of identical twins. In its sample, this clonotype was seen many times. TCRdb re-analysed the 5' RACE reads in MiXCR, keeping a single row per CDR3 protein. Among about 700,000 distinct CDR3 sequences listed, roughly 6% were seen once. Germline CDR1 and CDR2: SQVTM and ANQGSEA. CDR3 size: 13 residues. The V and J ends lost 6 bases and 2 bases respectively, with 12 bases between them. Material: naive T cells sorted from blood. This receptor was identified in a man aged 18 to 29 in good health. The chain employs TRBV29-1 and TRBJ2-3; the D gene is possibly TRBD2 (7 bases). CDR3 nucleotide sequence: TGCAGCGTGAGGGGGAGGGCCACAGATACGCAGTATTTT. Residues: CSVRGRATDTQYF.